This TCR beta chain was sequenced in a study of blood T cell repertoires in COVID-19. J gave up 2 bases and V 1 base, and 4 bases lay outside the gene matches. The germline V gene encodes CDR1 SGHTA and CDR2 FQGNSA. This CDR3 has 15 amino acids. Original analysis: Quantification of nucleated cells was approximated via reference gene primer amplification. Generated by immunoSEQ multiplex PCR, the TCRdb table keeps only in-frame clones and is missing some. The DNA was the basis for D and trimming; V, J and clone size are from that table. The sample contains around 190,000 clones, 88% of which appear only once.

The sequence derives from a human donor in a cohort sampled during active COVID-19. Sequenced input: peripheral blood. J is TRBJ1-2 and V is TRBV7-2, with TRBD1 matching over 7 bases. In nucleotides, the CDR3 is TGTGCCAGCAGCTTAGAGGTGACAGGGAACTATGGCTACACCTTC. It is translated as CASSLEVTGNYGYTF.